The 22 T cell receptor beta chains below come from one sample, sequenced in a study of siplizumab effects on memory and regulatory T cells. Sequencing was performed with immunoSEQ multiplex PCR; in TCRdb, only in-frame clones are kept and a portion is missing. The table lists 100,000 or so clones, around 90% of them singletons, with approximately 12% in the top ten. Sequenced material: non-Treg CD4+ T cells sorted from blood. These receptors were taken from a human donor in good health.

The V gene is TRBV7-2, the J gene TRBJ2-3; 7 bases align to TRBD2. The germline V gene has CDR1 SGHTA and CDR2 FQGNSA. This CDR3 comprises 16 residues. The V gene end was trimmed by 7 bases and the J gene end by 3 bases; junction bases not matched to a gene: 13. For the CDR3, the DNA is TGTGCCAGCAACCCGTTCTCTGGGGAGGGGACAGATACGCAGTATTTT. It translates to CASNPFSGEGTDTQYF.

The chain has TRBV21-1 and TRBJ1-5; whether TRBD1, the table's D call, matches the DNA was not checked. TRBV21-1 is noted as a pseudogene. CDR3 size: 15 residues. CDR3 region: CASSKGDISNQPQHF. The DNA of the CDR3 is TGTGCCAGCAGCAAGGGGGACATTAGCAATCAGCCCCAGCATTTT.

CDR3 protein: CASSRGGANYGYTF. The CDR3 DNA is TGTGCCAGCAGTCGGGGGGGGGCCAACTATGGCTACACCTTC. The V and J genes are TRBV28 and TRBJ1-2; D perhaps matches TRBD1 (6 bases). Trimming removed 5 bases from V and 2 bases from J, with 12 bases in between. From germline, CDR1 is MDHEN and CDR2 SYDVKM. This CDR3 has 14 residues.

The chain couples TRBV4-3 to TRBJ1-3; the D is unclear. The germline V gene has CDR1 LGHNA and CDR2 YSLEER. The CDR3 has 15 amino acids. Trimming removed 2 bases from V and 0 bases from J, with 8 bases in between. This CDR3 reads CASSQKAASGNTIYF. CDR3 nucleotide sequence: TGCGCCAGCAGCCAAAAGGCAGCCTCTGGAAACACCATATATTTT.

V usage is TRBV19 and J usage is TRBJ1-3, with D maybe TRBD1 (6 bases). This CDR3 comprises 15 residues. In germline, CDR1 is LNHDA, CDR2 SQIVND (reference sequence). Trimming took off 3 bases at V and 2 bases at J, with 11 bases between the two ends. CDR3 region: CASSISGTPGNTIYF. CDR3 nucleotide sequence: TGTGCCAGTAGTATCTCTGGGACACCTGGAAACACCATATATTTT.

This clone has more than one count but fewer than ten. The chain recombines TRBV18 with TRBJ2-3; D possibly uses TRBD1 or TRBD2 (5 bases each). Germline-derived CDR1 and CDR2 are KGHSH and LQKENI. This CDR3 comprises 15 residues. V shed 3 bases and J shed 2 bases, with 12 bases lying between them. DNA for the CDR3: TGTGCCAGCTCACCTTCGGGACGGGTCACAGATACGCAGTATTTT. Its translation: CASSPSGRVTDTQYF.

The chain links TRBV19 to TRBJ1-1; D is undetermined. The CDR3 extends over 14 amino acids. V shed 4 bases and J shed 0 bases, with 9 bases lying between them. CDR1 is LNHDA, CDR2 SQIVND, per germline (reference sequence). CDR3 in amino acids: CASSTGRMNTEAFF. The DNA of the CDR3 is TGTGCCAGTAGTACAGGACGTATGAACACTGAAGCTTTCTTT. The full variable domain, its missing parts supplied by reference TRBV19 and TRBJ1-1, is DGGITQSPKYLFRKEGQNVTLSCEQNLNHDAMYWYRQDPGQGLRLIYYSQIVNDFQKGDIAEGYSVSREKKESFPLTVTSAQKNPTAFYLCASSTGRMNTEAFFGQGTRLTVV.

The V and J genes are TRBV5-1 and TRBJ2-5; possibly TRBD1 or TRBD2 for D (5 bases each). The CDR3 loop spans 13 amino acids. The V and J ends lost 5 bases and 4 bases respectively, with 12 bases between them. CDR1 is SGHRS, CDR2 YFSETQ, per germline. CDR3 in amino acids: CASSGTVVETQYF. CDR3 bases: TGCGCCAGCAGTGGGACGGTGGTAGAGACCCAGTACTTC.

The J gene is TRBJ1-2, the V gene TRBV21-1. TRBV21-1 is listed as a pseudogene. The CDR3 contains 12 residues. This CDR3 reads CASSNPGGGYTF. The CDR3, as DNA: TGTGCCAGCAGCAACCCCGGGGGGGGCTACACCTTC.

Note on this clone: Germline is not matched at one junction end, which may reflect a read error. The genes are TRBV10-3 and TRBJ1-1; 7 nucleotides align to TRBD1. The CDR3 has 12 amino acids. The germline gives CDR1 ENHRY, CDR2 SYGVKD. CDR3 residues: CAVRGGREGAFF. CDR3 in DNA: TGTGCCGTCAGAGGGGGCAGAGAGGGAGCTTTCTTT.

The CDR3 bases are TGTGCCAGCAGCCAAACTAGAAGCTACGAGCAGTACTTC. It encodes CASSQTRSYEQYF. J is TRBJ2-7 and V is TRBV7-6, with D perhaps matching TRBD2 (5 bases). The CDR3 has 13 amino acids. The germline CDR1 and CDR2 sequences are SGHVS and FNYEAQ. V was cut by 5 bases and J by 3 bases, with 11 bases left in between.

The chain carries TRBV5-1 and TRBJ2-5; D remains ambiguous. The CDR3 loop spans 15 amino acids. Between the trimmed V and J ends, which lost 0 bases and 1 base, there was a span of 10 bases. Per germline, CDR1 SGHRS and CDR2 YFSETQ. The CDR3 sequence: CASSLAGSVQETQYF. CDR3 DNA: TGCGCCAGCAGCTTGGCGGGTTCCGTCCAAGAGACCCAGTACTTC.

Only one count was recorded for this clone. The rearrangement links TRBV7-8 to TRBJ2-3; TRBD1 is a possible D gene (6 bases). The germline V gene has CDR1 SGHVS and CDR2 FQNEAQ. Trimming removed 4 bases from V and 1 base from J, with 12 bases in between. There are 15 residues in the CDR3. The CDR3 loop reads CASSSRAGGTDTQYF. The CDR3, as DNA: TGTGCCAGCAGCTCACGGGCAGGGGGCACAGATACGCAGTATTTT.

Worth noting for this clone: This specimen includes other DNA sequences encoding the same CDR3. The rearrangement uses TRBV5-1 and TRBJ2-1; 9 bases agree with TRBD2. V lost 0 bases to trimming and J lost 3 bases; unmatched junction nucleotides: 1. The CDR3 totals 15 residues. Germline V gives CDR1 SGHRS, CDR2 YFSETQ. The CDR3 region is CASSLGLADYNEQFF. As DNA, the CDR3 is TGCGCCAGCAGCTTGGGACTAGCGGACTACAATGAGCAGTTCTTC.

The V and J genes are TRBV5-5 and TRBJ2-7; TRBD2 is a possible D gene (5 bases). This CDR3 spans 14 amino acids. Trimming pared 0 bases from V and 1 base from J, leaving 8 bases between. CDR1 SGHKS and CDR2 YYEKEE come from the germline V gene (reference sequence). CDR3 residues: CASSLVAGSYEQYF. The DNA of the CDR3 is TGTGCCAGCAGCTTGGTGGCGGGTTCCTACGAGCAGTACTTC.

The rearrangement joins TRBV9 to TRBJ2-1; TRBD2 matches 7 bases. The V and J ends lost 0 bases and 3 bases, in that order; junction bases with no gene match: 3. CDR1 and CDR2 (germline): SGDLS, YYNGEE. CDR3 length: 15 amino acids. In DNA form, the CDR3 reads TGTGCCAGCAGCGTAGACAGCGGGATCTACAATGAGCAGTTCTTC. Its translation: CASSVDSGIYNEQFF.

The chain joins TRBV5-6 to TRBJ1-2, with no clear D. The germline gives CDR1 SGHDT, CDR2 YYEEEE. The germline V and J ends were trimmed by 5 bases and 7 bases, with 12 bases remaining between them. The CDR3 loop spans 12 amino acids. The CDR3 DNA reads as TGTGCCAGCAGGAAGGCCGGCGGTGGCTACACCTTC. Its translation: CASRKAGGGYTF.

The V call is TRBV7-5, the J call TRBJ2-5; the table gives TRBD2 as D, unverified against the DNA. TRBV7-5 has pseudogene status. The CDR3 sequence is 17 residues long. CDR3 loop: CVRSLGSSNWYQETQYF. The CDR3 nucleotides read TGTGTCAGAAGCTTAGGTTCGTCTAACTGGTACCAAGAGACCCAGTACTTC.

In this sample, this clone turned up once. J is TRBJ1-1 and V is TRBV4-1; no definite D call. The CDR3 has 13 amino acids. V was clipped by 1 base and J by 3 bases, with 6 bases between them. Germline V gene lookup returns CDR1 MGHRA and CDR2 YSYEKL. The CDR3 DNA is TGCGCCAGCAGCCAAGCTCCCGACACTGAAGCTTTCTTT. Translated: CASSQAPDTEAFF.

The V gene is TRBV28, the J gene TRBJ1-2; unclear D gene. This CDR3 has 14 residues. CDR1 MDHEN and CDR2 SYDVKM come from the germline V gene. V lost 3 bases and J 6 bases, leaving 14 bases between the germline ends. CDR3 residues: CASSLSRYYDGYTF. DNA of the CDR3: TGTGCCAGCAGTTTGTCCAGGTATTACGATGGCTACACCTTC.

The chain is built from TRBV19 and TRBJ1-2; D remains ambiguous. The germline gives CDR1 LNHDA, CDR2 SQIVND (reference sequence). V lost 0 bases and J 4 bases, leaving 6 bases between the germline ends. The CDR3 has 13 amino acids. The CDR3 region is CASSIDGFYGYTF. The DNA of the CDR3 is TGTGCCAGTAGTATAGACGGATTCTATGGCTACACCTTC. The entire variable domain, with the rest obtained from reference TRBV19 and TRBJ1-2, is as follows: DGGITQSPKYLFRKEGQNVTLSCEQNLNHDAMYWYRQDPGQGLRLIYYSQIVNDFQKGDIAEGYSVSREKKESFPLTVTSAQKNPTAFYLCASSIDGFYGYTFGSGTRLTVV.

V is TRBV30 and J is TRBJ2-7; D not certain. V lost 8 bases and J 2 bases, leaving 10 bases between the germline ends. The CDR3 is made up of 11 amino acids. CDR1 and CDR2 from the germline V gene are GTSNPN and SVGIG (reference sequence). CDR3 sequence reads: CAVNRAYEQYF. CDR3 DNA sequence: TGTGCCGTAAATCGGGCCTACGAGCAGTACTTC.